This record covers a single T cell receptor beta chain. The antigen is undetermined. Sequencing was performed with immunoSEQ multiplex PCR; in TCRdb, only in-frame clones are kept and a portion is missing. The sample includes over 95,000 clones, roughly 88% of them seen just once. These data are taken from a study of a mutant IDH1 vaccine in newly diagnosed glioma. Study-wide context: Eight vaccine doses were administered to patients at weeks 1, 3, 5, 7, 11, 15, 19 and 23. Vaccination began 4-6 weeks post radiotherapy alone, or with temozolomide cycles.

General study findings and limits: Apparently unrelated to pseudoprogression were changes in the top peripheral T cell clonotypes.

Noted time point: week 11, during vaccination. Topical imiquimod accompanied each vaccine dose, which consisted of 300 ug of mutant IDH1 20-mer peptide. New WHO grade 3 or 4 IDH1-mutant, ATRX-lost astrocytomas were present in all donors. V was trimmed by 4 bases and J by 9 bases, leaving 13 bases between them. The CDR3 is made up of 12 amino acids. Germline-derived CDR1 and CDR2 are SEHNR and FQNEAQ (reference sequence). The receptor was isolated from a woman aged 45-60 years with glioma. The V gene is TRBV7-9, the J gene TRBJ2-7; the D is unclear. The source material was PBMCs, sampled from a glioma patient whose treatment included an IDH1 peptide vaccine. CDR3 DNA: TGTGCCAGCAGCTCTCAGGCCGGCGGGCAGTACTTC. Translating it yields CASSSQAGGQYF. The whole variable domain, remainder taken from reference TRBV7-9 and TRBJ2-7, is DTGVSQNPRHKITKRGQNVTFRCDPISEHNRLYWYRQTLGQGPEFLTYFQNEAQLEKSRLLSDRFSAERPKGSFSTLEIQRTEQGDSAMYLCASSSQAGGQYFGPGTRLTVT.